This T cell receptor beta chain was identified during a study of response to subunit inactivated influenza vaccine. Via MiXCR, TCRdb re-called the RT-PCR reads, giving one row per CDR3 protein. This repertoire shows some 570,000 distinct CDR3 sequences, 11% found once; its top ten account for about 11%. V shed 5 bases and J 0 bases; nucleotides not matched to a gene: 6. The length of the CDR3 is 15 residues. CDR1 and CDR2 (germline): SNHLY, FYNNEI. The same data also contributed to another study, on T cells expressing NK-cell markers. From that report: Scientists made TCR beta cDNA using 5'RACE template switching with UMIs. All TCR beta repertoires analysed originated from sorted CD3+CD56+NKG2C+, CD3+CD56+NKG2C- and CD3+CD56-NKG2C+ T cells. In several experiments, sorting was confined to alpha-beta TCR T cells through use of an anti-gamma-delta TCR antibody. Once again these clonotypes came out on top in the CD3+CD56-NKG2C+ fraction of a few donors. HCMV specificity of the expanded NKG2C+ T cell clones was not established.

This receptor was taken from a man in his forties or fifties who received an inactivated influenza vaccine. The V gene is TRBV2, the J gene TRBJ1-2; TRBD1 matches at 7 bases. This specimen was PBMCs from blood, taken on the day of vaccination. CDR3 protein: CASSPSGTANYGYTF. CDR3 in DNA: TGTGCCAGCAGTCCAAGCGGGACAGCTAACTATGGCTACACCTTC.